This T cell receptor (beta chain) was identified in a study of cytomegalovirus exposure and HLA in healthy donors. Study-level findings and limits: There were some V segments, including TRBV6-2 and TRBV6-3, excluded as indistinguishable. The listing of roughly 160 TCR beta chains classed them as cytomegalovirus-associated.

V lost 7 bases, J lost 3 bases, and 13 bases stayed unmatched. This CDR3 is built from 16 residues. The V gene's germline CDR1 is MNHEY and CDR2 SMNVEV (reference sequence). Worth noting for this clone: Its antigen remains unknown.

A multiplex PCR was run with 60 Vbeta primers and 13 Jbeta primers. Using immunoSEQ multiplex PCR, the repertoire was profiled, and TCRdb retains in-frame clones only, with some absent. The sample contains 110,000 or so clones, approximately 80% of which appear only once. The source is a woman aged 18-29 years in good health and CMV-seronegative. Input material: PBMCs. V gene TRBV27 combines with J gene TRBJ2-5; 8 bases map to TRBD1. The CDR3 region is CASIGQGDRLEETQYF. Here the CDR3 DNA reads TGTGCCAGCATAGGCCAGGGGGACAGGTTGGAAGAGACCCAGTACTTC.